The clone carrying this T cell receptor (beta chain) was picked up a small number of times. What it binds is unknown. This entry comes from a study of cytomegalovirus exposure and HLA in healthy donors. Findings of the study overall: Reports indicated that the classifier achieved high specificity and sensitivity in diagnosing cytomegalovirus status. When presence/absence was analysed, sequencing depth was taken to be roughly uniform across donors.

The study ran its PCR with 60 Vbeta and 13 Jbeta primers. The table came from immunoSEQ multiplex PCR; TCRdb's copy has only in-frame clones and leaves some out. The repertoire includes over 100,000 clones, roughly three quarters of them detected once, and around 1.3% sits in the top ten. Per germline, CDR1 GTSNPN and CDR2 SVGIG (reference sequence). The J segment lost 4 bases and the V segment lost 4 bases, leaving 6 bases of the junction unmatched. CDR3 length: 13 amino acids. The genes are TRBV30 and TRBJ1-2, with 7 bases fitting TRBD1. This TCR came from a woman in her thirties or forties in good health and CMV-seronegative. Material for sequencing was PBMCs. CDR3 sequence (DNA): TGTGCCTGGACCCGACAGGGCCTCTATGGCTACACCTTC. Encoded protein: CAWTRQGLYGYTF.